Reported below is one TCR beta chain. What it binds is unknown. TCRdb independently ran MiXCR on the RT-PCR reads; one entry per CDR3 protein. The sample shows 500,000 or so distinct CDR3 sequences, roughly 9.8% of them seen only once. The data originate from a study of response to subunit inactivated influenza vaccine. Study-level points and caveats: Authors suggested that a seasonal influenza vaccination recruits few new T cells each time.

V lost 5 bases to trimming and J lost 0 bases; unmatched junction nucleotides: 11. The CDR3 has 20 residues. Germline CDR1 and CDR2: SGHVS and FQNEAQ. The chain recombines TRBV7-8 with TRBJ2-1; 15 bases are a match to TRBD2. This sequence was found in a man in his forties or fifties who received an inactivated influenza vaccine. This sample comprised PBMCs from blood, obtained roughly 45 days after vaccination. The CDR3, as DNA: TGTGCCAGCAGCACTCCCGGGACTAGCGGGAGGATGAGCTCCTACAATGAGCAGTTCTTC. This codes for CASSTPGTSGRMSSYNEQFF.